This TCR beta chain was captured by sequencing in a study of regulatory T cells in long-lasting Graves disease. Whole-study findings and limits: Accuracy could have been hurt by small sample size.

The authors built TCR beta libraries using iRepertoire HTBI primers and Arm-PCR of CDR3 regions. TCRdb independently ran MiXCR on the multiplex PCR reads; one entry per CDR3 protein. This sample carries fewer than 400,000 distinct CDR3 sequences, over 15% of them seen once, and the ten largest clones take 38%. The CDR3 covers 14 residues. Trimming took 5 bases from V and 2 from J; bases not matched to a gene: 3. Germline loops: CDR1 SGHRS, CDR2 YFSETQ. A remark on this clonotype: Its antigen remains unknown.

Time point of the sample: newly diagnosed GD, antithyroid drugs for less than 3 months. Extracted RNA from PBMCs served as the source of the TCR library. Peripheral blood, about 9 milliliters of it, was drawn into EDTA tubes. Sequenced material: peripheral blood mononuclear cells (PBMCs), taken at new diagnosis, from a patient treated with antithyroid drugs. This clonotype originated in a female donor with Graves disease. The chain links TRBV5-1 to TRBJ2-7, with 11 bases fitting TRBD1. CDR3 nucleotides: TGCGCCAGCAGGCGGGACAGGGGGACCTACGAGCAGTACTTC. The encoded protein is CASRRDRGTYEQYF.